Shown below are 8 T cell receptor beta chains from a single sample sequenced in a study of blood T cell repertoires in COVID-19. Clones were sequenced by immunoSEQ multiplex PCR, and TCRdb holds only the in-frame ones, with some missing. The sample holds approximately 90,000 clones; approximately 86% are singletons and the top ten take roughly 20%. Material for sequencing was peripheral blood. All receptors derive from a woman over 75 with acute or convalescent COVID-19.

This clone has only a few counts. The chain links TRBV7-9 to TRBJ2-7; perhaps TRBD2 as D (5 bases). Trimming pared 1 base from V and 2 bases from J, leaving 15 bases between. The germline V gene encodes CDR1 SEHNR and CDR2 FQNEAQ (reference sequence). The CDR3 totals 16 residues. CDR3 amino acids: CASSLEASQKPYEQYF. The CDR3 DNA reads as TGTGCCAGCAGCTTAGAGGCTAGCCAAAAGCCCTACGAGCAGTACTTC.

This sequence joins TRBV9 and TRBJ1-2; D remains unclear. Germline lookup yields CDR1 SGDLS and CDR2 YYNGEE. Trimming pared 0 bases from V and 10 bases from J, leaving 13 bases between. This CDR3 is built from 13 residues. CDR3 protein: CASSVAGSGDYTF. Here the CDR3 DNA reads TGTGCCAGCAGCGTAGCGGGGAGTGGGGACTACACCTTC.

For the CDR3, the DNA is TGTGCCAGCAGTCTTTCTACAGATACGCAGTATTTT. Translated, it gives CASSLSTDTQYF. This chain links TRBV25-1 with TRBJ2-3; D gene unclear. CDR3 length: 12 amino acids. Germline CDR1 reads MGHDK; CDR2 reads SYGVNS. The V gene lost 5 bases and the J gene lost 3 bases, with 6 bases spanning the gap.

The CDR3 reads CASSLFGQEGTGELFF. The CDR3, as DNA: TGTGCCAGCAGCTTATTTGGTCAGGAGGGCACCGGGGAGCTGTTTTTT. This chain connects TRBV7-3 to TRBJ2-2; TRBD2 is a possible D gene (6 bases). CDR3 length equals 16 residues. Germline CDR1 is SGHTA and CDR2 is FQGTGA. With 2 bases removed from V and 4 bases from J, the gap between germline ends came to 14 bases.

The chain combines TRBV5-6 with TRBJ1-5; no firm D call. V lost 0 bases to trimming and J lost 2 bases, with 9 bases between them. This CDR3 is built from 15 residues. Per the germline V gene, CDR1 is SGHDT and CDR2 is YYEEEE. The CDR3 bases are TGTGCCAGCAGCTTGGGTCCGTCCGGCAATCAGCCCCAGCATTTT. Its translation: CASSLGPSGNQPQHF. Using reference TRBV5-6 and TRBJ1-5 for the parts outside the CDR3, the full variable domain is DAGVTQSPTHLIKTRGQQVTLRCSPKSGHDTVSWYQQALGQGPQFIFQYYEEEERQRGNFPDRFSGHQFPNYSSELNVNALLLGDSALYLCASSLGPSGNQPQHFGDGTRLSIL.

This rearrangement joins TRBV11-3 to TRBJ2-3; TRBD2 aligns across 7 bases. Germline CDR1 SGHNT, CDR2 YENEEA. Germline trimming cut 6 bases from V and 2 bases from J; bases unmatched to any gene: 8. The CDR3 contains 15 residues. The CDR3 nucleotides read TGTGCCAGCAGTACCTCCCGGGGGGACACAGATACGCAGTATTTT. Its translation is CASSTSRGDTDTQYF.

The chain recombines TRBV7-9 with TRBJ2-7; 10 bases match TRBD1. Looked up from germline, CDR1 is SEHNR and CDR2 is FQNEAQ (reference sequence). The V segment lost 5 bases and the J segment 5 bases; nucleotides outside the gene matches: 3. The CDR3 has 13 residues. The DNA of the CDR3 is TGTGCCAGCAGCCCGGGACAGGGGAACGAGCAGTACTTC. It yields the protein CASSPGQGNEQYF.

The chain is built from TRBV11-3 and TRBJ2-5; D is uncertain. The CDR3 length is 14 residues. The V end lost 3 bases, the J end lost 1 base, and 9 bases lay between the germline ends. Germline assignment: CDR1 SGHNT and CDR2 YENEEA. The CDR3: CASSFGEVQETQYF. DNA of the CDR3: TGTGCCAGCAGCTTTGGAGAAGTCCAAGAGACCCAGTACTTC.